This TCR beta chain was captured by sequencing in a study of shared clonotypes between healthy human individuals. Points from the study as a whole: Incomplete sequencing of sorted subsets was indicated by rarefaction despite large depth. Naive subsets, compared against memory subsets, generally had larger estimated richness values.

CDR1 SGHKS and CDR2 YYEKEE come from the germline V gene (reference sequence). The CDR3 runs 13 residues. V lost 0 bases and J 3 bases, leaving 6 bases between the germline ends. A remark on this clone: The target antigen is unknown.

Source study methods: ImmunoSEQ sequences covered only the junction and lacked quality scores; filtering therefore differed. Generated by immunoSEQ multiplex PCR, the TCRdb table keeps only in-frame clones and is missing some. The V and J calls and clone size were taken over from that table, and D and trimming were inferred from the DNA. The table has millions of clones, roughly 92% seen once; the top ten hold over 0.12%. The chain couples TRBV5-5 to TRBJ1-2, with a possible D match to TRBD1 (5 bases). Sequenced input: naive CD4+ T cells sorted from blood. Subset specified: CD45RA+ positively selected. This receptor was identified in a man younger than 35 in good health. CDR3 loop: CASSLGGDYGYTF. The CDR3, as DNA: TGTGCCAGCAGCTTGGGAGGGGACTATGGCTACACCTTC.